The 21 T cell receptor beta chains below come from one sample, sequenced in a study of T cells in Graves' hyperthyroidism and ophthalmopathy. TCR beta CDR3 regions were amplified from RNA transcripts. An initial round of RT-PCR targeting the TCR CDR3 relied on the HTBI primer set. TCRdb reprocessed the multiplex PCR reads with MiXCR, giving one entry per CDR3 protein. Among approximately 690,000 distinct CDR3 sequences listed, roughly 14% were seen once. The source material was blood. The receptors shown here come from a woman aged 45-59 years with Graves' ophthalmopathy.

As regards this clonotype: One base away lies a much larger clone, so this may be a sequencing read error. This chain uses TRBV18 with TRBJ1-1; D ambiguous. Trimming removed 3 bases at V and 8 bases at J, with 19 bases between. The CDR3 is 15 amino acids. The V gene's germline CDR1 is KGHSH and CDR2 LQKENI. CDR3 protein: CASSPRLGREGEAFF. The CDR3 nucleotides read TGTGCCAGCTCACCTCGGCTGGGGAGGGAGGGCGAAGCTTTCTTT.

This clonotype was counted many times. The chain joins TRBV28 to TRBJ2-1; a weak D match, TRBD2 (6 bases). The CDR3 is 15 residues long. The germline V gene has CDR1 MDHEN and CDR2 SYDVKM. V was clipped by 6 bases and J by 6 bases, with 18 bases between them. The CDR3 spells CASSLGAGSGNEQFF. For the CDR3, the DNA is TGTGCCAGCAGCCTAGGCGCGGGGTCGGGCAATGAGCAGTTCTTC. Together with reference TRBV28 and TRBJ2-1, the CDR3 gives the full variable domain: DVKVTQSSRYLVKRTGEKVFLECVQDMDHENMFWYRQDPGLGLRLIYFSYDVKMKEKGDIPEGYSVSREKKERFSLILESASTNQTSMYLCASSLGAGSGNEQFFGPGTRLTVL.

This clonotype was seen a handful of times. The rearrangement uses TRBV9 and TRBJ2-3; 10 nucleotides align to TRBD1. Germline trimming cut 3 bases from V and 1 base from J; bases unmatched to any gene: 8. Germline CDR1 and CDR2: SGDLS and YYNGEE. The CDR3 sequence is 17 residues long. In DNA form, the CDR3 reads TGTGCCAGCAGCGCAGACCCCGGGACAGGGGGCACAGATACGCAGTATTTT. It specifies CASSADPGTGGTDTQYF.

The V call is TRBV28, the J call TRBJ1-2; 8 nucleotides match TRBD1. Germline CDR1 MDHEN, CDR2 SYDVKM. Trimming removed 6 bases from V and 7 bases from J; junction bases left unmatched: 10. The CDR3 extends over 14 amino acids. The chain's CDR3 is CASSPGQGNIGYTF. The DNA of the CDR3 is TGTGCCAGCAGCCCAGGACAGGGTAATATTGGCTACACCTTC.

This clonotype was observed a few times. This sequence joins TRBV5-1 and TRBJ1-1; TRBD1 matches at 7 bases. This CDR3 region has 13 residues. J was trimmed by 7 bases and V by 5 bases; bases with no gene match: 8. Germline V lookup: CDR1 SGHRS, CDR2 YFSETQ. The CDR3: CASSQGTELEAFF. In DNA, the CDR3 is TGCGCCAGCAGTCAGGGGACAGAACTTGAAGCTTTCTTT.

This clonotype showed up many times. The chain joins TRBV12-3 or TRBV12-4 to TRBJ1-1, with D possibly matching TRBD1 (6 bases). CDR3 length: 17 residues. V dropped 0 bases and J dropped 1 base, with 15 bases sitting between them. DNA of the CDR3: TGTGCCAGCAGTTTAGCTGGGGGGGCAGGCAGGAACACTGAAGCTTTCTTT. This encodes CASSLAGGAGRNTEAFF.

This clonotype turned up a few times. The J gene is TRBJ2-2, the V gene TRBV12-5; 11 bases match TRBD1. V lost 1 base to trimming and J lost 3 bases; unmatched junction nucleotides: 4. The CDR3 sequence is 17 residues long. Germline lookup yields CDR1 LGHNT and CDR2 FRNRAP. The DNA of the CDR3 is TGTGCTAGTGGTTTGGAAGGGACAGGGGGTTACACCGGGGAGCTGTTTTTT. Amino acids: CASGLEGTGGYTGELFF.

In this sample, this clonotype turned up a few times. The V call is TRBV3-1, the J call TRBJ2-7; 9 positions match TRBD2. This CDR3 is 18 amino acids long. The V gene end was trimmed by 0 bases and the J gene end by 3 bases; junction bases not matched to a gene: 12. The V gene's germline CDR1 is LGHDT and CDR2 YNNKEL (reference sequence). CDR3: CASSQEAPRVAGDYEQYF. As DNA, the CDR3 is TGTGCCAGCAGCCAAGAAGCCCCTCGGGTAGCGGGGGACTACGAGCAGTACTTC.

This clonotype was counted ten times or more. The chain uses TRBV10-3 and TRBJ2-7, with 7 bases that match TRBD2. Per germline, CDR1 ENHRY and CDR2 SYGVKD. J was trimmed by 0 bases and V by 0 bases; bases with no gene match: 5. The CDR3 loop spans 16 amino acids. CDR3 nucleotide sequence: TGTGCCATCAGTGAGTCTTCTAGCGGTAGCTCCTACGAGCAGTACTTC. Its translation is CAISESSSGSSYEQYF.

The chain is built from TRBV7-8 and TRBJ2-1, with TRBD2 matching 14 bases. V lost 10 bases and J lost 12; bases outside the gene matches: 14. The CDR3 is 15 residues long. Germline lookup yields CDR1 SGHVS and CDR2 FQNEAQ. The CDR3 DNA is TGTGCCACCAGTGACCCGGGACTAGCGGGAGAGGGGCAGTTCTTC. As protein: CATSDPGLAGEGQFF. The full variable domain, its missing parts supplied by reference TRBV7-8 and TRBJ2-1, is GAGVSQSPRYKVAKRGQDVALRCDPISGHVSLFWYQQALGQGPEFLTYFQNEAQLDKSGLPSDRFFAERPEGSVSTLKIQRTQQEDSAVYLCATSDPGLAGEGQFFGPGTRLTVL.

This clonotype was detected ten times or more. The chain links TRBV4-3 to TRBJ2-7; perhaps TRBD2 as D (6 bases). Germline loops: CDR1 LGHNA, CDR2 YSLEER. The CDR3 spans 15 residues. Trimming cost V 3 bases and J 4 bases, with 16 bases left between them. CDR3 residues: CASSQGVRDLYEQYF. In nucleotides, the CDR3 is TGCGCCAGCAGCCAGGGAGTAAGGGACTTATACGAGCAGTACTTC.

V is TRBV12-5 and J is TRBJ2-7; D not resolved. Germline CDR1 and CDR2: LGHNT and FRNRAP. The CDR3 sequence is 12 residues long. The V gene lost 6 bases and the J gene lost 1 base, with 7 bases spanning the gap. The chain's CDR3 is CASGRHSYEQYF. As DNA, the CDR3 is TGTGCTAGTGGCCGACATTCCTACGAGCAGTACTTC.

This clonotype was seen ten or more times. The chain employs TRBV7-2 and TRBJ2-2, with D maybe TRBD1 (6 bases). Germline-derived CDR1 and CDR2 are SGHTA and FQGNSA. CDR3 length: 14 amino acids. Trimming took off 2 bases at V and 6 bases at J, with 10 bases between the two ends. The CDR3 here is CASSLTGTAGELFF. The CDR3 DNA follows: TGTGCCAGCAGCTTAACAGGGACCGCCGGGGAGCTGTTTTTT.

The chain couples TRBV15 to TRBJ2-7; TRBD1 agrees at 9 bases. The V gene's germline CDR1 is LNHNV and CDR2 YYDKDF (reference sequence). This CDR3 has 15 residues. The junction had 7 bases not matched to a gene; V was cut back by 4 bases and J by 3 bases. CDR3 DNA: TGTGCCACCAGCAAAGTGGACAGGGGAAGCTACGAGCAGTACTTC. Its protein product is CATSKVDRGSYEQYF.

This clonotype was counted at least ten times. This chain connects TRBV12-3 or TRBV12-4 to TRBJ2-2, with D perhaps TRBD1 (6 bases). V lost 6 bases and J 1 base, leaving 6 bases between the germline ends. This CDR3 has 13 residues. CDR3 protein: CASRTGNTGELFF. DNA for the CDR3: TGTGCCAGCAGGACAGGGAACACCGGGGAGCTGTTTTTT.

This clonotype was observed many times. The chain carries TRBV2 and TRBJ2-5; no reliable D call. Germline V CDR1 and CDR2: SNHLY, FYNNEI. The CDR3 consists of 12 residues. Trimming removed 7 bases at V and 1 base at J, with 7 bases between. CDR3 amino acids: CASMVLQETQYF. The CDR3 DNA is TGTGCCAGCATGGTTCTCCAAGAGACCCAGTACTTC.

This clonotype occurred once. The J gene is TRBJ1-6, the V gene TRBV6-1, with unresolved D. From germline, CDR1 is MNHNS and CDR2 SASEGT. Trimming removed 3 bases from V and 6 bases from J, with 9 bases in between. This CDR3 spans 14 amino acids. The CDR3 region is CASSDRPSNSPLHF. The DNA of the CDR3 is TGTGCCAGCAGTGATCGTCCTAGTAATTCACCCCTCCACTTT.

The rearrangement links TRBV18 to TRBJ1-3; TRBD1 agrees at 7 bases. CDR3 length: 16 residues. V dropped 3 bases and J dropped 0; count of bases not matched to a gene: 5. Germline loops: CDR1 KGHSH, CDR2 LQKENI. The CDR3 reads CASSPTGPSSGNTIYF. CDR3 coding DNA: TGTGCCAGCTCACCGACAGGGCCGAGCTCTGGAAACACCATATATTTT.

This clonotype was recorded a few times. The gene calls are TRBV6-2 or TRBV6-3 and TRBJ2-2, with 8 nucleotides matching TRBD1. Germline CDR1 MNHEY, CDR2 SVGEGT. V dropped 4 bases and J dropped 0; count of bases not matched to a gene: 7. This CDR3 region has 17 residues. The CDR3: CASSSGTGRPNTGELFF. Written as DNA, the CDR3 is TGTGCCAGCAGTTCCGGGACAGGACGTCCGAACACCGGGGAGCTGTTTTTT.

The chain couples TRBV15 to TRBJ2-1; D not resolved. V was trimmed by 0 bases and J by 7 bases, leaving 13 bases between them. CDR3 length equals 15 residues. Germline lookup yields CDR1 LNHNV and CDR2 YYDKDF (reference sequence). The CDR3 reads CATSRDLKFLNEQFF. CDR3 bases: TGTGCCACCAGCAGAGATCTTAAATTTTTGAATGAGCAGTTCTTC. The full variable domain, rest sourced from reference TRBV15 and TRBJ2-1, is DAMVIQNPRYQVTQFGKPVTLSCSQTLNHNVMYWYQQKSSQAPKLLFHYYDKDFNNEADTPDNFQSRRPNTSFCFLDIRSPGLGDTAMYLCATSRDLKFLNEQFFGPGTRLTVL.

V usage is TRBV7-3 and J usage is TRBJ2-3; tentatively, D is TRBD2 (6 bases). V gave up 2 bases and J gave up 5 bases, with 8 bases separating them. This CDR3 is 13 amino acids long. Germline V gene data show CDR1 as SGHTA and CDR2 as FQGTGA. The CDR3 coding sequence is TGTGCCAGCAGCTTAGGGGGGAGAGATACGCAGTATTTT. Its protein product is CASSLGGRDTQYF.